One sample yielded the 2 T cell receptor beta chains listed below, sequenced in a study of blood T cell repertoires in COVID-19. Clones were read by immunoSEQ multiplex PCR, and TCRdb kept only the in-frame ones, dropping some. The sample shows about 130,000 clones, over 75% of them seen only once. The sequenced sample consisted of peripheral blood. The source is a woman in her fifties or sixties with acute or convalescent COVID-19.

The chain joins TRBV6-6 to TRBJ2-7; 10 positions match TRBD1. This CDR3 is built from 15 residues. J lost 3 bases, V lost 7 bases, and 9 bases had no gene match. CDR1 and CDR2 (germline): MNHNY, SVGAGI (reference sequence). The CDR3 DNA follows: TGTGCCAGCAACTCACCCGGGACAGGGGACTACGAGCAGTACGTC. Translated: CASNSPGTGDYEQYV.

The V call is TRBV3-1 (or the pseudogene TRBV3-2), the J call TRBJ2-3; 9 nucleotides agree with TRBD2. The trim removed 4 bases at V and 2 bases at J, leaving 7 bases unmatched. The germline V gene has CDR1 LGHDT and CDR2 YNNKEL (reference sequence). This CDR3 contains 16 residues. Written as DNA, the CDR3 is TGTGCCAGCAGCCCCCAGCGGGAGGTACCCACAGATACGCAGTATTTT. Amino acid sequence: CASSPQREVPTDTQYF.